The entry that follows covers one T cell receptor (beta chain) sequence. CDR3 size: 15 residues. Germline CDR1 MDHEN, CDR2 SYDVKM. The V and J ends lost 1 base and 2 bases, in that order; junction bases with no gene match: 2. The data were obtained in a study of technical replicates of blood from several donors. The table came from immunoSEQ multiplex PCR; TCRdb's copy has only in-frame clones and leaves some out. The sample has around 86,000 clones; 90% to 98% are singletons. The chain uses TRBV28 and TRBJ2-7, with 10 positions matching TRBD1. Sequencing was performed on T cells isolated from PBMCs. The TCR sequence derives from a human donor in good health. The DNA for the CDR3 is TGTGCCAGCAGTTTATCGGGACAGGGGACCTACGAGCAGTACTTC. Protein: CASSLSGQGTYEQYF.